This T cell receptor beta chain was captured in a study of OX40 agonist ivuxolimab in advanced cancers. For the study at large: The group had a mean age of 60 years, ranged from about 20 to 79, and was around 86% male.

The CDR3 runs to 14 residues. The germline gives CDR1 SGHTA, CDR2 FQGTGA. Germline trimming cut 6 bases from V and 4 bases from J; bases unmatched to any gene: 6. Note on this clone: Its antigen is not known.

Sequenced by immunoSEQ multiplex PCR; TCRdb stores in-frame clones only, minus some. The top ten hold approximately 1% of the sample, which has some 140,000 clones, 75% to 95% seen once. Points from the study as a whole: Averaged across samples, CD8+ T cells carried more expanded clones than CD4+ did.

Exclusion applied to patients with autoimmune disease history or systemic immunosuppression. The V call is TRBV7-3, the J call TRBJ1-1, with 9 bases identical to TRBD1. This specimen consisted of CD4+ or CD8+ T cells sorted from blood, obtained in a trial of the OX40 agonist ivuxolimab. The source is an adult with an advanced solid tumor such as melanoma, head and neck, liver or kidney cancer. CDR3 sequence (DNA): TGTGCCAGCAGTTCCGGGACAGGGAGCACTGAAGCTTTCTTT. As protein: CASSSGTGSTEAFF.